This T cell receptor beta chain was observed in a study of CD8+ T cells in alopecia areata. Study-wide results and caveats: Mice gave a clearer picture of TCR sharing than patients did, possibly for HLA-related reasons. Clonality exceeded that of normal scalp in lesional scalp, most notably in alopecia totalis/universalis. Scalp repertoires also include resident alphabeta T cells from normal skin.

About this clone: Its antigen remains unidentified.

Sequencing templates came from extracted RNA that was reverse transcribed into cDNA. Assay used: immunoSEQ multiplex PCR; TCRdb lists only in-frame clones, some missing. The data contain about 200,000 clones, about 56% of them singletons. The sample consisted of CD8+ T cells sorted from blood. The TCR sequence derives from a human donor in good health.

The CDR3: CASSYRTEGYTF. The CDR3 region has the DNA TGTGCCAGCAGCTATCGGACGGAGGGCTACACCTTC. This sequence joins TRBV7-9 and TRBJ1-2; D not resolved. The length of the CDR3 is 12 residues. Deletions cut 4 bases from V and 8 bases from J, with 11 bases between. Per germline, CDR1 SEHNR and CDR2 FQNEAQ (reference sequence). The variable domain in full, completed from reference TRBV7-9 and TRBJ1-2, reads DTGVSQNPRHKITKRGQNVTFRCDPISEHNRLYWYRQTLGQGPEFLTYFQNEAQLEKSRLLSDRFSAERPKGSFSTLEIQRTEQGDSAMYLCASSYRTEGYTFGSGTRLTVV.